This T cell receptor (beta chain) was obtained from a study of regulatory T cells in long-lasting Graves disease (dated by TCRdb to the early 2020s). Describing the broader study: Persistent Graves' disease meant more than 5 years of antithyroid drug treatment with TSH receptor autoantibodies that stayed positive. Persistent Graves' disease patients were compared with newly diagnosed Graves' disease patients by peripheral blood TCR sequencing and RNA sequencing. The study was registered as a clinical trial and conducted in China. A total of some 35 samples underwent TCR sequencing, from about 13 patients with persistent Graves' disease and 20 or so patients with newly diagnosed Graves' disease. Antithyroid drugs had been taken for approximately ten years on average by persistent Graves' disease patients in the clinical cohort.

The sample's time point label is to be understood as: persistent/refractory GD, antithyroid drugs over 5 years with positive TRAb. For both TCR sequencing and RNA sequencing, RNA was extracted from PBMCs in TRIzol. The diagnosis of Graves' disease followed American Thyroid Association guidelines. Recruitment of patients was carried out at an endocrinology department in Xi'an, China. From each patient, approximately 10 milliliters of peripheral blood was collected into an EDTA anticoagulant tube. PBMCs were isolated by Ficoll Paque Plus density gradient separation without further T cell sorting. An Agilent 2100 Bioanalyzer and agarose gel were used to check RNA quality, and a NanoDrop 2000 was used to measure RNA concentration. General findings and caveats noted by the study authors: Only the TCR beta chain was sequenced and analyzed. The authors acknowledged the small sample size as a limitation that may reduce accuracy. A larger number of public clonotypes was shared among persistent patients (approximately 3,000) than among newly diagnosed patients (around 970). Only peripheral blood was studied, because thyroid tissue, the primary lesion, was inaccessible. Compared with newly diagnosed patients, patients with persistent Graves' disease had lower TCR Shannon entropy and fewer highly expanded clones, which suggests clonal expansion. Preferential use of TRBV28, TRBJ1-2 and TRBJ2-5 was observed in persistent disease, whereas TRBV20-1 and TRBJ2-1 were favored in newly diagnosed disease.

Concerning this clonotype: There is no known antigen for this receptor. Being one base from a much bigger clone, this may be a read error.

CDR1 and CDR2 are read off the germline V gene as SGHTA and FQGNSA. Inclusive of the bounding cysteine and phenylalanine, the CDR3 is 13 residues long. The kept DNA is CDR3 alone, 39 bases in frame from the first base. The method behind the library was multiplex PCR. The reads were generated on an Illumina HiSeq 4000. CDR3 regions were amplified by Arm-PCR with iRepertoire HTBI primers to construct TCR beta libraries. Before sequencing, the PCR products went through gel purification. From the authors' description of their analysis: Gene usage analysis of CDR3 amino acid clonotypes used the roughly 60 TRBV and 14 to 15 TRBJ segments found across samples. COPE and FqMerger were used to merge the filtered high-quality paired reads into contigs. Contigs were aligned with BLAST to IMGT TRBV, TRBD and TRBJ reference genes, and CDR3 was defined per IMGT. Any clonotype with a frequency above 0.1% was classified as a highly expanded clone. Shannon entropy served as the measure of repertoire diversity, while the Gini coefficient captured V-J evenness. A clonotype found in more than one individual was treated as public. TCRdb handled the public reads itself, with Q25 trimming in fastp and clone calling in MiXCR, and kept productive beta chains. Records with the same CDR3 protein are collapsed into one entry carrying the most frequent genes and DNA. The V and J calls here are based on TCRdb, not the publication. For this sample there are roughly 490,000 distinct CDR3 sequences; 22% appear just once. The biggest ten clones account for 10% to 15% of the sample.

Material: peripheral blood mononuclear cells (PBMCs), obtained when the disease was refractory, from a patient treated with antithyroid drugs. The clonotype originates from a female donor with Graves disease. The rearranged chain carries TRBV7-2 and TRBJ2-7; the D gene is unclear. The DNA sequence is TGTGCCAGCAGCTTCGGTCCCTCCTACGGGCAGTACTTC. It encodes CASSFGPSYGQYF.